This T cell receptor beta chain was retrieved from a study of T cell responses to AZD1222 COVID-19 vaccine. General study results and limits: Spike-wide coverage was observed for vaccine-associated CD4 TCRs, with dominant responses at 160-218 and 743-854. Nearly half of unique spike-specific TCRs reportedly avoided B.1.351 and B.1.1.7 mutated regions.

Repertoires were generated with immunoSEQ multiplex PCR, while TCRdb's copy carries only in-frame clones and drops some. This table has some 60,000 clones, about 86% appearing once. Trimming pared 5 bases from V and 0 bases from J, leaving 16 bases between. CDR1 and CDR2 from the germline V gene are MGHRA and YSYEKL. The CDR3 has 16 residues. Comment on this clone: Antigen: not known.

This receptor was obtained from an adult who received the AZD1222 COVID-19 vaccine. This chain joins TRBV4-1 and TRBJ1-2; TRBD1 might be the D (6 bases). The material was peripheral blood, obtained 28 days after the second AZD1222 dose. CDR3 nucleotide sequence: TGCGCCAGCAGCGGATATAACAGGGAGTCTAACTATGGCTACACCTTC. It is translated as CASSGYNRESNYGYTF.